A selection of T cell receptor beta chains follows, all from one sample in a study of blood T cell repertoires in COVID-19. Produced via immunoSEQ multiplex PCR; TCRdb's table is partial and in-frame only. This table holds 80,000 to 100,000 clones, approximately 86% found once. Sequencing input: peripheral blood. Source of these receptors: a woman older than 75 with acute or convalescent COVID-19. CDR3s leave out the opening cysteine and the closing phenylalanine or tryptophan. The size entry is marked missing in some rows and otherwise reads once, few, many or a size class.

TRBV5-4,.,ASSIATGGGYGYT
TRBV10-3,.,AISEGTGAYEQY
TRBV5-6,.,ASSLYRIAMAGGPETQY
TRBV5-1,.,ASSRSGQESGEQY
TRBV10-3,.,ASLGTSGEDTQY
TRBV6-6,few,ASSYLSFNQPQH
TRBV6-1,.,ASSEDRIPGDEQF
TRBV6-5,.,ASSSHPRGSSYEQY
TRBV2,.,ASRRDRGSYNEQF
TRBV19,.,ASSPSGTQTDTQY
TRBV28,.,ASRTGISYEQY
TRBV28,.,ASSTPSRGDEKLF
TRBV6-5,.,ASSYSEVGGTEAF